Below, 20 T cell receptor beta chains from the same sample are listed, as sequenced in a study of T cells after yellow fever vaccination. TCRdb independently ran MiXCR on the 5' RACE reads; one entry per CDR3 protein. This table holds around 350,000 distinct CDR3 sequences, about 9.9% found once. Sequencing used PBMCs, obtained on the day of the first yellow fever vaccination. The receptors originated from a man between 18 and 29 years old who received the YFV17D yellow fever vaccine.

This clonotype was detected a few times. V is TRBV4-3 and J is TRBJ1-2; D is possibly TRBD1 (5 bases). This CDR3 is built from 16 residues. Per germline, CDR1 LGHNA and CDR2 YSLEER. The ends were cut back, 2 bases at V and 3 bases at J, with 16 bases in the middle. The CDR3 nucleotides read TGCGCCAGCAGCCAAAGAGCAGGGCGTGGTGACTATGGCTACACCTTC. This sequence encodes CASSQRAGRGDYGYTF.

This clonotype has just a few counts. This sequence joins TRBV12-3 or TRBV12-4 and TRBJ1-5; tentative D call: TRBD1 (5 bases). With 5 bases removed from V and 3 bases from J, the gap between germline ends came to 17 bases. The CDR3 runs 16 residues. The CDR3 region has the DNA TGTGCCAGCAGTCCCGGGACGGGCGTCAACAATCAGCCCCAGCATTTT. Translating gives CASSPGTGVNNQPQHF.

The chain employs TRBV7-9 and TRBJ2-7; D is unresolved. The CDR3 covers 14 residues. V dropped 1 base and J dropped 2 bases, with 9 bases sitting between them. CDR1 and CDR2 (germline): SEHNR, FQNEAQ (reference sequence). The CDR3 DNA is TGTGCCAGCAGCTTAGGAGGCAGAACCTACGAGCAGTACGTC. Protein sequence: CASSLGGRTYEQYV.

This clonotype was detected a few times. This rearrangement joins TRBV7-2 to TRBJ2-4; D could derive from TRBD1 or TRBD2 (6 bases each). Trimming took 5 bases from V and 0 from J, leaving 14 bases between them. Per germline, CDR1 SGHTA and CDR2 FQGNSA. CDR3 size: 16 residues. This chain's CDR3 is CASSAGHLLAKNIQYF. The CDR3 DNA reads TGTGCCAGCAGCGCGGGACACTTATTAGCCAAAAACATTCAGTACTTC.

V gene TRBV3-1 combines with J gene TRBJ2-5; possibly TRBD1 or TRBD2 for D (5 bases each). Trimming took off 0 bases at V and 5 bases at J, with 10 bases between the two ends. Looked up from germline, CDR1 is LGHDT and CDR2 is YNNKEL (reference sequence). The CDR3 is 14 amino acids. CDR3 region: CASSQENEGETQYF. The CDR3 bases are TGTGCCAGCAGCCAAGAGAACGAGGGGGAGACCCAGTACTTC.

The sample holds many counts of this clonotype. The DNA for the CDR3 is TGTGCCAGCAGGGGACAGGGACAAGAGACCCAGTACTTC. It specifies CASRGQGQETQYF. The rearrangement links TRBV12-3 or TRBV12-4 to TRBJ2-5, with TRBD1 matching 9 bases. The J segment lost 2 bases and the V segment lost 6 bases, leaving 1 base of the junction unmatched. The CDR3 loop spans 13 amino acids.

This clonotype was observed a few times. The V call is TRBV5-1, the J call TRBJ2-1; D unclear. This CDR3 is built from 13 residues. Trimming removed 9 bases from V and 1 base from J, with 11 bases in between. Germline V lookup: CDR1 SGHRS, CDR2 YFSETQ. The CDR3 region is CATRLGSYNEQFF. In DNA, the CDR3 is TGCGCCACCAGGCTGGGATCCTACAATGAGCAGTTCTTC.

CDR3 residues: CASEPDTDTQYF. The CDR3 bases are TGTGCCAGCGAGCCCGACACAGATACGCAGTATTTT. The chain recombines TRBV12-3 or TRBV12-4 with TRBJ2-3; D is unclear. Trimming removed 8 bases at V and 2 bases at J, with 8 bases between. This CDR3 spans 12 amino acids.

V gene TRBV12-3 or TRBV12-4 combines with J gene TRBJ1-2; D ambiguous. V lost 6 bases and J 14 bases, leaving 16 bases between the germline ends. The CDR3 is 11 residues long. The CDR3 DNA follows: TGTGCCAGCAGCACCGTGGAGCCAGATACCTTC. It yields the protein CASSTVEPDTF.

This clonotype was counted at least ten times. The chain combines TRBV2 with TRBJ2-1; the match to TRBD1 covers 7 bases. The junction had 11 bases not matched to a gene; V was cut back by 5 bases and J by 4 bases. CDR1 and CDR2 (germline): SNHLY, FYNNEI. This CDR3 is 16 amino acids long. The CDR3 DNA sequence: TGTGCCAGCAGTCGGGAAAGGGACAGTAAATACAATGAGCAGTTCTTC. This sequence encodes CASSRERDSKYNEQFF.

At least ten counts were recorded for this clonotype. The chain's CDR3 is CASRLPSNEQFF. The CDR3 bases are TGTGCCAGCAGACTCCCCAGCAATGAGCAGTTCTTC. This sequence joins TRBV5-4 and TRBJ2-1; D is uncertain. The V and J ends lost 5 bases and 6 bases respectively, with 9 bases between them. This CDR3 is 12 amino acids long. The germline V gene encodes CDR1 SGHNT and CDR2 YYREEE (reference sequence).

This clonotype was counted at least ten times. This chain connects TRBV12-3 or TRBV12-4 to TRBJ2-2; no firm D call. V lost 5 bases and J 6 bases, leaving 10 bases between the germline ends. CDR3 size: 13 residues. This chain's CDR3 is CASSPRVAGELFF. For the CDR3, the DNA is TGTGCCAGCAGTCCTCGGGTGGCCGGGGAGCTGTTTTTT.

The chain combines TRBV27 with TRBJ2-7; TRBD2 agrees at 10 bases. CDR1 MNHEY and CDR2 SMNVEV come from the germline V gene (reference sequence). The CDR3 consists of 16 residues. J was trimmed by 2 bases and V by 4 bases; bases with no gene match: 8. CDR3 coding DNA: TGTGCCAGCAGTTCGCGTGGTAGCGGGGGGACCTACGAGCAGTACTTC. Encoded protein: CASSSRGSGGTYEQYF.

The V call is TRBV10-3, the J call TRBJ2-3; D may be TRBD1 or TRBD2 (6 bases each). V lost 3 bases to trimming and J lost 4 bases, with 11 bases between them. The CDR3 contains 14 residues. CDR1 and CDR2 (germline): ENHRY, SYGVKD. The DNA for the CDR3 is TGTGCCATCAGTGATCGTGGGGGGCCAGATACGCAGTATTTT. This gives the protein CAISDRGGPDTQYF.

In its sample, this clonotype was seen once. This chain uses TRBV7-3 with TRBJ1-6, with 7 bases aligning to TRBD1. After removal of 4 bases from V and 10 bases from J, the junction contained 10 bases not matched to a gene. The CDR3 loop spans 15 amino acids. CDR1 SGHTA and CDR2 FQGTGA come from the germline V gene. The CDR3 spells CASSYAGGSLSPLHF. The CDR3 DNA reads TGTGCCAGCAGCTACGCAGGGGGATCCTTGTCACCCCTCCACTTT.

This chain uses TRBV4-3 with TRBJ2-3; 10 nucleotides align to TRBD2. Germline CDR1 and CDR2: LGHNA and YSLEER. The CDR3 loop spans 18 amino acids. V lost 2 bases to trimming and J lost 7 bases; unmatched junction nucleotides: 15. CDR3 nucleotides: TGCGCCAGCAGCCAACGCCCTATTGGTAGCGGGGGGACATATACGCAGTATTTT. Protein sequence: CASSQRPIGSGGTYTQYF.

This clonotype was seen only a few times. The chain recombines TRBV7-8 with TRBJ2-1, with a tentative D call TRBD1 (5 bases). The germline V gene has CDR1 SGHVS and CDR2 FQNEAQ. V lost 6 bases and J lost 4, with 19 bases in between. This CDR3 contains 16 residues. The CDR3 reads CASRFSGSALYNEQFF. CDR3 coding DNA: TGTGCCAGCAGGTTCTCAGGGTCCGCTTTATACAATGAGCAGTTCTTC.

V usage is TRBV7-3 and J usage is TRBJ1-2; D call uncertain. The V gene's germline CDR1 is SGHTA and CDR2 FQGTGA. Trimming took 5 bases from V and 2 from J, leaving 9 bases between them. The CDR3 runs 13 residues. CDR3 sequence: CASSHTLNYGYTF. DNA for the CDR3: TGTGCCAGCAGCCACACCTTGAACTATGGCTACACCTTC.

This chain joins TRBV5-6 and TRBJ2-3; 9 positions match TRBD1. V trimming: 7 bases; J trimming: 5 bases; junction bases outside the gene matches: 5. Germline lookup yields CDR1 SGHDT and CDR2 YYEEEE. The CDR3 contains 13 residues. The CDR3 nucleotides are TGTGCCAGCGACGACAGGGGGGGAGATACGCAGTATTTT. Protein sequence: CASDDRGGDTQYF.

This clonotype was seen at least ten times. The V call is TRBV5-1, the J call TRBJ1-2; possibly TRBD1 for D (6 bases). Between the trimmed V and J ends, which lost 0 bases and 7 bases, there was a span of 13 bases. Germline CDR1 SGHRS, CDR2 YFSETQ. This CDR3 contains 14 residues. This CDR3 reads CASSLETGGPGYTF. The CDR3 DNA is TGCGCCAGCAGCTTGGAGACAGGAGGACCTGGCTACACCTTC.